This entry lists 18 T cell receptor beta chains sequenced from one sample in a study of control samples from healthy donors and cancer patients. Generated by immunoSEQ multiplex PCR, the TCRdb table keeps only in-frame clones and is missing some. The table has around 180,000 clones, 75% to 95% seen once. Sequencing input: blood. The receptor source for this set is a middle-aged woman in good health.

The chain uses TRBV5-4 and TRBJ2-7; D is ambiguous. Germline CDR1 SGHNT, CDR2 YYREEE (reference sequence). There are 11 residues in the CDR3. The V gene lost 3 bases and the J gene lost 1 base, with 2 bases spanning the gap. In DNA form, the CDR3 reads TGTGCCAGCAGCTCTTCCTACGAGCAGTACTTC. Residues: CASSSSYEQYF.

In this sample, this clone turned up once. The rearrangement uses TRBV29-1 and TRBJ1-2; unclear D gene. Germline V gene data show CDR1 as SQVTM and CDR2 as ANQGSEA. V was trimmed by 0 bases and J by 0 bases, leaving 11 bases between them. The length of the CDR3 is 15 residues. CDR3 nucleotide sequence: TGCAGCGTTGAAGAGCAGGAAGAAGCTAACTATGGCTACACCTTC. Amino acids: CSVEEQEEANYGYTF.

This chain links TRBV14 with TRBJ1-1, with 7 bases identical to TRBD1. Per germline, CDR1 SGHDN and CDR2 FVKESK. With 2 bases clipped from V and 7 bases from J, the junction kept 16 bases outside the gene matches. This CDR3 has 17 amino acids. The CDR3 region is CASSQRRGIGTALEAFF. The CDR3, as DNA: TGTGCCAGCAGCCAAAGAAGAGGGATAGGGACAGCCCTTGAAGCTTTCTTT.

The J gene is TRBJ1-3, the V gene TRBV7-9, with D perhaps matching TRBD1 (6 bases). Germline V CDR1 and CDR2: SEHNR, FQNEAQ (reference sequence). The CDR3 runs 14 residues. V was shortened by 1 base and J by 3 bases, with 7 bases between the two germline ends. In nucleotides, the CDR3 is TGTGCCAGCAGCTTAGACAGGGATGGAAACACCATATATTTT. This sequence encodes CASSLDRDGNTIYF.

The chain employs TRBV29-1 and TRBJ1-1, with a tentative D call TRBD1 (5 bases). The CDR3 runs 14 residues. Trimming pared 1 base from V and 5 bases from J, leaving 14 bases between. Looked up from germline, CDR1 is SQVTM and CDR2 is ANQGSEA. CDR3 nucleotides: TGCAGCGTTGAAGGCGCAGGGATGTATACTGAAGCTTTCTTT. Translation gives CSVEGAGMYTEAFF. Full variable domain (remainder filled in from reference TRBV29-1 and TRBJ1-1): SAVISQKPSRDICQRGTSLTIQCQVDSQVTMMFWYRQQPGQSLTLIATANQGSEATYESGFVIDKFPISRPNLTFSTLTVSNMSPEDSSIYLCSVEGAGMYTEAFFGQGTRLTVV.

This sequence joins TRBV19 and TRBJ1-1; weak D call: TRBD1 (5 bases). This CDR3 comprises 12 residues. Germline assignment: CDR1 LNHDA and CDR2 SQIVND (reference sequence). V was cut by 5 bases and J by 11 bases, with 15 bases left in between. This CDR3 is CASSDSGLWAFF. The CDR3, as DNA: TGTGCCAGTAGTGACAGTGGGCTTTGGGCTTTCTTT.

The J gene is TRBJ2-7, the V gene TRBV7-2; D ambiguous. From germline, CDR1 is SGHTA and CDR2 FQGNSA. The length of the CDR3 is 14 residues. Trimming removed 1 base at V and 3 bases at J, with 10 bases between. The CDR3 sequence is CASSLGGRDYEQYF. CDR3 DNA: TGTGCCAGCAGCTTAGGGGGTAGGGACTACGAGCAGTACTTC.

The J gene is TRBJ2-3, the V gene TRBV2; TRBD1 or TRBD2 may be the D gene (6 bases each). Trimming shortened V by 10 bases and J by 1 base, and 12 bases separated the two germline ends. The CDR3 is made up of 13 amino acids. From germline, CDR1 is SNHLY and CDR2 FYNNEI. The CDR3 loop reads CATQEGGTDTQYF. The DNA of the CDR3 is TGTGCCACCCAGGAGGGGGGCACAGATACGCAGTATTTT.

The V and J genes are TRBV3-1 (or the pseudogene TRBV3-2) and TRBJ2-3, with 11 bases matching TRBD2. The CDR3 is 16 residues long. The trim removed 4 bases at V and 4 bases at J, leaving 7 bases unmatched. Looked up from germline, CDR1 is LGHDT and CDR2 is YNNKEL (reference sequence). CDR3 loop: CASSPPTSGGPDTQYF. The DNA for the CDR3 is TGTGCCAGCAGCCCCCCTACTAGCGGGGGCCCAGATACGCAGTATTTT.

This chain joins TRBV13 and TRBJ2-7, with D perhaps being TRBD1 or TRBD2 (6 bases each). The germline gives CDR1 PRHDT, CDR2 FYEKMQ (reference sequence). The V and J ends lost 2 bases and 5 bases respectively, with 13 bases between them. The CDR3 consists of 14 residues. The chain's CDR3 is CASSLMEGVNEQYF. The DNA of the CDR3 is TGTGCCAGCAGCTTAATGGAGGGGGTCAACGAGCAGTACTTC.

Points on this clone: One end of the junction is discordant with germline, which a read error may explain. The V and J genes are TRBV6-5 and TRBJ1-6, with 7 positions matching TRBD1. The CDR3 spans 13 residues. Germline CDR1 MNHEY, CDR2 SVGAGI. The CDR3 sequence: CAGSRDSNSPLHF. CDR3 sequence (DNA): TGTGCCGGCAGTCGGGACAGTAATTCACCCCTCCACTTT.

The J gene is TRBJ1-6, the V gene TRBV18; D is possibly TRBD1 (5 bases). CDR3 length: 15 residues. Trimming took off 3 bases at V and 6 bases at J, with 12 bases between the two ends. Germline V lookup: CDR1 KGHSH, CDR2 LQKENI. The DNA for the CDR3 is TGTGCCAGCTCACCGCTACAGGATCCTAATTCACCCCTCCACTTT. Amino acids: CASSPLQDPNSPLHF.

The rearrangement uses TRBV4-1 and TRBJ2-7, with D unresolved. The length of the CDR3 is 13 residues. Germline V lookup: CDR1 MGHRA, CDR2 YSYEKL. V lost 2 bases and J lost 7, with 12 bases in between. The CDR3 sequence: CASSQYMDLEQYF. The CDR3 nucleotides are TGCGCCAGCAGCCAATATATGGACCTGGAGCAGTACTTC.

In this sample, this clone turned up once. CDR3 coding DNA: TGTGCCACCAGCAGAGACCGAGGACCCACAGATACGCAGTATTTT. Translating it yields CATSRDRGPTDTQYF. This rearrangement joins TRBV15 to TRBJ2-3; D gene uncertain. V lost 0 bases, J lost 2 bases, and 9 bases lay in between. Germline CDR1 is LNHNV and CDR2 is YYDKDF (reference sequence). The CDR3 contains 15 residues.

The chain combines TRBV25-1 with TRBJ1-2; TRBD1 agrees at 7 bases. Germline V lookup: CDR1 MGHDK, CDR2 SYGVNS. Trimming at V came to 8 bases and at J to 5 bases, leaving 8 bases not matched to a gene. The CDR3 runs to 13 residues. CDR3 protein: CASLADRFYGYTF. The CDR3 nucleotides read TGTGCCAGCTTAGCGGACAGGTTTTATGGCTACACCTTC.

In its sample, this clone was seen once. J is TRBJ2-7 and V is TRBV24-1; D tentatively fits TRBD1 or TRBD2 (5 bases each). This CDR3 has 13 residues. Between the trimmed V and J ends, which lost 5 bases and 7 bases, there was a span of 14 bases. Germline-derived CDR1 and CDR2 are KGHDR and SFDVKD. CDR3 nucleotides: TGTGCCACCAGTGCGTCCCATGGGGGTGAGCAGTACTTC. This sequence encodes CATSASHGGEQYF.

The chain combines TRBV18 with TRBJ1-2; D gene uncertain. V lost 4 bases and J 3 bases, leaving 12 bases between the germline ends. This CDR3 has 14 residues. Germline CDR1 KGHSH, CDR2 LQKENI. The CDR3 spells CASSHSTSDYGYTF. The DNA of the CDR3 is TGTGCCAGCTCACATTCAACCAGCGACTATGGCTACACCTTC.

About this clone itself: The sample has other DNA sequences that encode this CDR3 too. V and J are TRBV12-3 or TRBV12-4 and TRBJ1-2; D is ambiguous. CDR3 length equals 12 residues. V lost 1 base, J lost 5 bases, and 5 bases lay in between. CDR3 bases: TGTGCCAGCAGTTTAGGGGCTTATGGCTACACCTTC. This translates into CASSLGAYGYTF.